The table lists the clone carrying this TCR beta chain with a count of one. The ends lost 1 base at V and 5 bases at J; junction bases unmatched: 4. Germline CDR1 is SEHNR and CDR2 is FQNEAQ (reference sequence). The CDR3 runs 14 residues. The sample is drawn from a study of cytomegalovirus exposure and HLA in healthy donors. It was with 60 Vbeta and 13 Jbeta primers that the PCR ran. The table came from immunoSEQ multiplex PCR; TCRdb's copy has only in-frame clones and leaves some out. The sample has 150,000 to 200,000 clones, 65% to 90% seen once. This clonotype was obtained from a human donor in good health. The gene calls are TRBV7-9 and TRBJ1-2; the match to TRBD1 covers 7 bases. The specimen was PBMCs. The CDR3 sequence is CASSLGDSQYGYTF. The CDR3 DNA sequence: TGTGCCAGCAGCTTAGGGGACAGTCAATATGGCTACACCTTC.